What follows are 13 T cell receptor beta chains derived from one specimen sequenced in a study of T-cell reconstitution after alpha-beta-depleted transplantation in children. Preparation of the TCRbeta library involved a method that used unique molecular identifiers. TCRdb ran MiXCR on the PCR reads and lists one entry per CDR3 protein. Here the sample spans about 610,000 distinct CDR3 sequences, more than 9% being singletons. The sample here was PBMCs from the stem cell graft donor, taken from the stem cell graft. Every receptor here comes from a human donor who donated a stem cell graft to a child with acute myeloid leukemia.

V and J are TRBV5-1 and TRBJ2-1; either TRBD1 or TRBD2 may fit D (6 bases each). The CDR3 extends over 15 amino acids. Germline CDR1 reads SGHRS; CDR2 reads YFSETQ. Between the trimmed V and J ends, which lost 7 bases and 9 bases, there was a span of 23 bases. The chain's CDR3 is CASATGPGGFGEQFF. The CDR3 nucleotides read TGCGCCAGCGCCACAGGGCCCGGAGGGTTTGGTGAGCAGTTCTTC.

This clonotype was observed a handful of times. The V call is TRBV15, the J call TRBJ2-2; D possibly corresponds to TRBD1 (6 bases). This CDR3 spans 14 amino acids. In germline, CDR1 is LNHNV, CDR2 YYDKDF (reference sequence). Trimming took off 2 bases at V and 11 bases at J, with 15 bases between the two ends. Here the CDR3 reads CATSRSGHSGELFF. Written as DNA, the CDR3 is TGTGCCACCAGCAGATCGGGACACTCAGGAGAGCTGTTTTTT.

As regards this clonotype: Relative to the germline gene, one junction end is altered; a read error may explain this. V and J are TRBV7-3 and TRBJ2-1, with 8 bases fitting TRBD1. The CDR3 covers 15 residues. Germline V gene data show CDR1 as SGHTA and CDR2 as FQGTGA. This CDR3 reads CASSFAGGHNDDQFF. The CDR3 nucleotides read TGTGCCAGCAGCTTCGCAGGGGGCCACAACGATGATCAGTTCTTC.

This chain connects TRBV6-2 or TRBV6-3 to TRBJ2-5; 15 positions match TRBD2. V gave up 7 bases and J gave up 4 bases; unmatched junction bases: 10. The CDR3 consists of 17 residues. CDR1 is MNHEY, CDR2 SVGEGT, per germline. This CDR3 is CASNRLGLAGGVETQYF. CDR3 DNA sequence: TGTGCCAGCAACCGACTAGGACTAGCGGGAGGGGTAGAGACCCAGTACTTC.

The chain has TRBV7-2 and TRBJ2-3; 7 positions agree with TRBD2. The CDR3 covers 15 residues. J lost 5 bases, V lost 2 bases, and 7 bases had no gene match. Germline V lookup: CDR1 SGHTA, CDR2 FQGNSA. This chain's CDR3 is CASSLQAGFGDTQYF. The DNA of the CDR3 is TGTGCCAGCAGCTTACAAGCGGGGTTCGGAGATACGCAGTATTTT.

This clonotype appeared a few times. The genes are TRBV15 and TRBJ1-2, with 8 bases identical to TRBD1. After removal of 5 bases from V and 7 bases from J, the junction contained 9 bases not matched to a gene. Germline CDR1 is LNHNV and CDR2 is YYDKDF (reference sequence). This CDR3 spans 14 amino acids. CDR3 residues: CATSWGRGQGGYTF. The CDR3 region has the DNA TGTGCCACCAGCTGGGGCAGGGGGCAAGGTGGCTACACCTTC.

CDR3 nucleotides: TGTGCCAGCAGCCAAGATATGATACCGAACACTGAAGCTTTCTTT. Protein sequence: CASSQDMIPNTEAFF. This chain connects TRBV14 to TRBJ1-1; D is undetermined. This CDR3 spans 15 amino acids. CDR1 is SGHDN, CDR2 FVKESK, per germline. With 0 bases removed from V and 1 base from J, the gap between germline ends came to 9 bases.

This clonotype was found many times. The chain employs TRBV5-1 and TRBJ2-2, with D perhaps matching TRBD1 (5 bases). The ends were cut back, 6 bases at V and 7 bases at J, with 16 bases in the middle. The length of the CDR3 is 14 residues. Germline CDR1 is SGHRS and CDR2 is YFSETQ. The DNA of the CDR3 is TGCGCCAGCACCACCCAGCAAGGGGTCGGGGAGCTGTTTTTT. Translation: CASTTQQGVGELFF.

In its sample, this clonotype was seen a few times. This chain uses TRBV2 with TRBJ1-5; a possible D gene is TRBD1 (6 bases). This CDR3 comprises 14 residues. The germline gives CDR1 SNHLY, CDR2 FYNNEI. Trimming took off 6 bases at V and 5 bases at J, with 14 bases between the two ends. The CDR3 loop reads CASSPSRGYQPQHF. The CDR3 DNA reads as TGTGCCAGCAGCCCTAGCAGGGGATATCAGCCCCAGCATTTT.

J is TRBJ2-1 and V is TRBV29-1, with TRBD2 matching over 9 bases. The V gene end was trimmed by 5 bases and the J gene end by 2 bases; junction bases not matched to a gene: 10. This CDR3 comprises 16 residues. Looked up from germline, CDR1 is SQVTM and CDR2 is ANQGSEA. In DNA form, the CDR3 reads TGCAGCGTTAAGGGGCTAGCGGGAACCACCTACAATGAGCAGTTCTTC. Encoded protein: CSVKGLAGTTYNEQFF.

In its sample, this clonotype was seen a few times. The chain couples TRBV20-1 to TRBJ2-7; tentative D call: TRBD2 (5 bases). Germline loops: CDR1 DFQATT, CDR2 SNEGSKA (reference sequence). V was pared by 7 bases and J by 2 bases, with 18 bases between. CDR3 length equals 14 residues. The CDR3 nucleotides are TGCAGTGTTCCTCTAGCTGTGGGTACCTACGAGCAGTACTTC. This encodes CSVPLAVGTYEQYF.

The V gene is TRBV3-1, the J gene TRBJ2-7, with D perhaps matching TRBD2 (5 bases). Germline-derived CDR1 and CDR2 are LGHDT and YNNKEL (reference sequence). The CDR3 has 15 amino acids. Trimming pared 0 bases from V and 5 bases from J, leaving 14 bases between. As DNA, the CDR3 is TGTGCCAGCAGCCAAGATGGGGAAGGGCGGGACGAGCAGTACTTC. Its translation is CASSQDGEGRDEQYF.

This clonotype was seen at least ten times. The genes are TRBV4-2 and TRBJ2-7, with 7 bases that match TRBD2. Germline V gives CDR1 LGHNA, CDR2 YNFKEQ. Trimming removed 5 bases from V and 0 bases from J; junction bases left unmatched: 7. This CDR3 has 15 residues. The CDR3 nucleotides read TGTGCCAGCAGCGCGCCCGCGGGAGTCTCCTACGAGCAGTACTTC. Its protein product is CASSAPAGVSYEQYF.